This T cell receptor (beta chain) is from a study of CXCR3-negative and CXCR3-positive naive CD8 T cells. The overall study: Collectively, the libraries yielded 110 million to 150 million TRB reads in total, at about 1.5 +/- 0.3 million per library.

As regards this clonotype: The antigen is not known.

The study's findings and limits: Fresh PBMCs went into most assays, and CXCR3 expression partly declined after cryopreservation. Comparison of naive CXCR3-negative and CXCR3-positive cells revealed similar TRBV-TRBJ usage, while memory cells differed. In CXCR3-positive naive cells, the TRB CDR3s were more hydrophobic than in CXCR3-negative naive cells.

The CDR3 runs to 15 residues. Per germline, CDR1 KGHSH and CDR2 LQKENI. Each TRB cDNA library was prepared by 5' RACE (with UMI labels). Using the 5' RACE reads, TCRdb records one entry per CDR3 protein without DNA. This repertoire includes some 140,000 distinct CDR3 sequences. The J gene is TRBJ2-3, the V gene TRBV18; the D call of TRBD2 rests on TCRdb alone, since no DNA is present to check it. This TCR was sampled from a human donor in good health. Some clones in this sample may be carry-over from other donors' samples. Material for sequencing was naive CXCR3+ CD8+ T cells from blood. Subset here: CD45RO-CCR7+CD27+CD95- naive CD8+ T cells expressing CXCR3 (TNR3+). CDR3 region: CASSPLAGVTDTQYF.